This T cell receptor beta chain was found in a study of blood T cell repertoires in COVID-19. Profiling relied on immunoSEQ multiplex PCR, and the TCRdb table lists in-frame clones only, not all of them. The data contain some 40,000 clones, roughly 80% of them singletons. The germline V gene encodes CDR1 SGDLS and CDR2 YYNGEE. Unmatched junction bases numbered 12, after V lost 4 bases and J lost 10 bases. The CDR3 totals 15 residues. The TCR comes from a man aged 55 to 70 in a cohort sampled during active COVID-19. The chain links TRBV9 to TRBJ2-1, with 9 bases matching TRBD1. Specimen: peripheral blood. The DNA for the CDR3 is TGTGCCAGCAGCTTCTCCGGGACAGGGTTGGTCGAGCAGTTCTTC. It yields the protein CASSFSGTGLVEQFF.